A selection of T cell receptor beta chains follows, all from one sample in a study of metastatic and nonmetastatic thyroid tumors. MiXCR reprocessed the PCR reads for TCRdb. The sample lists some 10,000 clones, 20% to 30% occurring once. Sequencing was done on a sample of tumor tissue. The receptors shown here come from a female donor with papillary thyroid cancer or a benign thyroid nodule (not recorded which). Some clones in this sample may be carry-over from other donors' samples. CDR3s include the opening cysteine and the closing phenylalanine or tryptophan. Fields, in order: J gene, V gene, clone size, D gene, CDR3 DNA, CDR3 protein. A D gene is named only where the DNA matches it firmly. The listing skips clone size in some rows; elsewhere it reads once, few, many or a size class.

TRBJ2-3 TRBV7-6 - TRBD2 TGTGCCAGCAGCTTTACAGCGGGAGGTCTGTCGGATGCGCAGTATTTT CASSFTAGGLSDAQYF
TRBJ2-7 TRBV7-8 few TRBD1 TGTGCCAGCAGCCCCATTCCGGGACAGACGGACGAGCAGTACTTC CASSPIPGQTDEQYF
TRBJ2-1 TRBV6-1 - TRBD2 TGTGCCAGCACAGGGACTAGCGGGAACAATGAGCAGTTCTTC CASTGTSGNNEQFF
TRBJ2-7 TRBV20-1 medium-sized - TGCAGTGCTAGAGATCCACTCGGGGAGCAGTACTTC CSARDPLGEQYF
TRBJ2-1 TRBV6-1 few TRBD1 TGTGCCAGCATCGCGACAGGGAGCTCCTACAATGAGCAGTTCTTC CASIATGSSYNEQFF
TRBJ2-7 TRBV2 - - TGTGCCAGCGTACCGGACCGGAGAAATACCTACGAGCAGTACTTC CASVPDRRNTYEQYF
TRBJ1-2 TRBV6-1 - - TGTGCCAGCAGTGAAAGGGGCAGAAGCAGTTATGGCTACACCTTC CASSERGRSSYGYTF
TRBJ2-3 TRBV20-1 - TRBD2 TGCAGTGCTGACCCGGGACTAGCGGGGACAGATACGCAGTATTTT CSADPGLAGTDTQYF
TRBJ1-3 TRBV6-1 - - TGTGCCAGCAGTCTCTCTGGAAACACCATATATTTT CASSLSGNTIYF
TRBJ2-1 TRBV6-2/TRBV6-3 few TRBD2 TGTGCCAGCAGTTATTCCCTAGCGGGAGGCTACAATGAGCAGTTCTTC CASSYSLAGGYNEQFF
TRBJ1-2 TRBV12-3/TRBV12-4 few - TGTGCCAGCAGTGAATACCCCTTCGGGGAATCGGGAGATCGTGGCTACACCTTC CASSEYPFGESGDRGYTF
TRBJ1-2 TRBV19 - - TGTGCCAGTAGTATTCGACAGGACGCTAACTATGGCTACACCTTC CASSIRQDANYGYTF
TRBJ1-2 TRBV7-9 once - TGTGCCAGCAGCCGGGAGGGTAGAGTTGCCTACACCTTC CASSREGRVAYTF
TRBJ2-7 TRBV6-2/TRBV6-3 - TRBD1 TGTGCCAGCAGTGGCGAGTCGTGGACAGGGAGTGAGCAGTACTTC CASSGESWTGSEQYF
TRBJ2-2 TRBV9 - - TGTGTCAGCAGCGTAGACCTCACCGGGGAGCTGTTTTTT CVSSVDLTGELFF
TRBJ2-3 TRBV5-1 medium-sized TRBD2 TGCGCCAGCAGCTCAACGACTAGCGGGAGTACAGATACGCAGTATTTT CASSSTTSGSTDTQYF
TRBJ2-1 TRBV10-3 few TRBD1 TGTGCCATCAGGGGGACAGGGGACTTAATTGAGCAGTTCTTC CAIRGTGDLIEQFF
TRBJ2-7 TRBV19 - - TGTGCCAGTAGTTCCGGGGGCGGGGGAAAGGAGCAGTACTTC CASSSGGGGKEQYF
TRBJ2-2 TRBV2 - TRBD1 TGTGCCAGCAAAAGGACAGGGGAAACCGGGGAGCTGTTTTTT CASKRTGETGELFF
TRBJ1-1 TRBV6-2/TRBV6-3 few - TGTGCCAGCAGTTACGGGTTTGGGGACACTGAAGCTTTCTTT CASSYGFGDTEAFF
TRBJ2-2 TRBV19 - - TGTGCCACTTTGGGAGGGGGCTTAGGCACCGGGGAGCTGTTTTTT CATLGGGLGTGELFF